The rows below give T cell receptor beta chains drawn from one sample of a study of long-term antiretroviral therapy in people with HIV. TCRdb keeps only in-frame clones here, not all; method: immunoSEQ multiplex PCR. Found here are approximately 16,000 clones, about 85% of them singletons; the top ten hold around 4.9%. The material was unsorted PBMCs, obtained 0.5 years after starting antiretroviral therapy. The receptors originated from a woman in her thirties or forties with HIV. CDR3s leave out the opening cysteine and the closing phenylalanine or tryptophan. Fields, in order: CDR3 length, V gene, J gene, clone size, CDR3 protein. A row's size may be missing; if present it is once, few, many or a size class.

>12|TRBV5-6|TRBJ2-7|-
ASSFLADSYEQY
>13|TRBV29-1|TRBJ2-1|once
SVEGVGARYNEQF
>14|TRBV9|TRBJ2-7|-
ASSGGGLAGSYEQY
>10|TRBV6-5|TRBJ1-3|-
ASRGAGNTIY
>15|TRBV5-6|TRBJ1-4|once
ASSLDRGRATNEKLF
>13|TRBV6-5|TRBJ1-2|-
ASTRSEGAAGGYT
>14|TRBV11-3|TRBJ2-1|-
ASSREGLGSYNEQF
>12|TRBV5-1|TRBJ2-3|-
ASSLRGTTDTQY
>16|TRBV7-2|TRBJ1-2|-
ASSLGPDRALSLYGYT
>14|TRBV7-9|TRBJ2-3|-
ASSLGQGTFPDTQY
>16|TRBV5-5|TRBJ2-1|-
ASSYPGLAGGDYNEQF
>15|TRBV7-2|TRBJ2-5|large
ASSSPGLADSQETQY
>15|TRBV5-8|TRBJ2-1|-
ASSLVGLATSYNEQF
>15|TRBV15|TRBJ2-7|-
ATSRVGPGPPQTEQY
>12|TRBV29-1|TRBJ2-3|-
SLSRGENTDTQY
>11|TRBV11-2|TRBJ2-5|-
ASSFSLSETQY
>12|TRBV6-6|TRBJ2-6|-
ASKLTSGANVLT
>11|TRBV11-2|TRBJ2-7|few
ASSFDGSYEQY